This is a list of T cell receptor beta chains from one sample in a study of blood T cells in healthy people across ages. TCRdb re-analysed the 5' RACE reads in MiXCR, keeping a single row per CDR3 protein. The table lists roughly 1,700,000 distinct CDR3 sequences, approximately 28% of them singletons. Sequencing was done on a sample of blood. These receptor sequences come from a young woman in good health. Both conserved end residues are part of each CDR3. D genes are given only for firm matches. Clone size is not always given. Where it is, it says once, few, many or a class for expanded clones.

D gene	V gene	J gene	clone size	CDR3 DNA	CDR3 protein
NA	TRBV30	TRBJ2-7	NA	TGTGCCTGGAGTGTGAGCGGACGCACCGAGCAGTACTTC	CAWSVSGRTEQYF
TRBD2	TRBV2	TRBJ2-1	NA	TGTGCCAGCAGTGAAGAGCGGACTAGCGGGGGTGAGCAGTTCTTC	CASSEERTSGGEQFF
NA	TRBV10-1	TRBJ1-2	many	TGCGCCAGCAGTGAGACTATCGGGACCCGCTACACCTTC	CASSETIGTRYTF
NA	TRBV12-3/TRBV12-4	TRBJ1-1	few	TGTGCCAGCAGCCCACCCCGTCAGGGGATCCGGACTGAAGCTTTCTTT	CASSPPRQGIRTEAFF
NA	TRBV7-2	TRBJ2-1	few	TGTGCCAGCAGCTTATGGAATCCCAATGAGCAGTTCTTC	CASSLWNPNEQFF
TRBD1	TRBV7-9	TRBJ2-6	few	TGTGCCAGCAGCGCCTACAGGGGAACCTCTCTGAGGGCCAACGTCCTGACTTTC	CASSAYRGTSLRANVLTF
NA	TRBV7-8	TRBJ2-7	NA	TGTGCCAGCAGTGTCAAACAGTTCTCCTACGAGCAGTACTTC	CASSVKQFSYEQYF
NA	TRBV5-5	TRBJ2-7	NA	TGTGCCAGCAGGGAACGAGGGGATTACGAGCAGTACTTC	CASRERGDYEQYF
TRBD2	TRBV7-6	TRBJ2-1	few	TGTGCCAGCGCGGCTAGCGGGAGGATAAATGAGCAGTTCTTC	CASAASGRINEQFF
NA	TRBV11-2	TRBJ2-6	few	TGTGCCAGCAGCTTAGATCTGGGGGGTTCTGGGGCCAACGTCCTGACTTTC	CASSLDLGGSGANVLTF
TRBD2	TRBV14	TRBJ2-1	NA	TGTGCCAGCAGCCAGCTTCGGGGGGGATACAATGAGCAGTTCTTC	CASSQLRGGYNEQFF
NA	TRBV7-7	TRBJ1-2	many	TGTGCCAGCAGCTTAAATGTGGGTGATGGCTACACCTTC	CASSLNVGDGYTF
NA	TRBV5-1	TRBJ2-6	few	TGCGCCAGCAGCCGCGGGGAATCTGGGGCCAACGTCCTGACTTTC	CASSRGESGANVLTF
TRBD1	TRBV28	TRBJ1-1	NA	TGTGCCAGCAGTTTAACCCGGGACAGCACCCCTGAAGCTTTCTTT	CASSLTRDSTPEAFF
TRBD1	TRBV5-1	TRBJ2-3	few	TGCGCCAGCACCATGACAGGGGGAGAAGATACGCAGTATTTT	CASTMTGGEDTQYF
NA	TRBV4-1	TRBJ2-3	NA	TGCGCCAGCAGCCGACTACCATCTCTGGGGGATACGCAGTATTTT	CASSRLPSLGDTQYF
TRBD1	TRBV2	TRBJ2-7	NA	TGTGCCAGCAGTGACCCTGCCAGGGGGCTGACCTACGAGCAGTACTTC	CASSDPARGLTYEQYF
TRBD1	TRBV4-1	TRBJ1-1	NA	TGCGCCAGCAGCCACATCCCCGGACAGGGGGCAAGAACTGAAGCTTTCTTT	CASSHIPGQGARTEAFF
TRBD2	TRBV12-3/TRBV12-4	TRBJ2-1	NA	TGTGCCAGCAGCTATAGCGGGGGGGCCGGCGGTGAGCAGTTCTTC	CASSYSGGAGGEQFF
NA	TRBV28	TRBJ2-5	NA	TGTGCCAGCAGTTTAATTATAGGGGGGTACCAAGAGACCCAGTACTTC	CASSLIIGGYQETQYF
NA	TRBV14	TRBJ2-7	NA	TGTGCCAGCAGCCATCCCCAGGGGGGTAGCTACGAGCAGTACTTC	CASSHPQGGSYEQYF
NA	TRBV10-3	TRBJ2-1	NA	TGTGCCATCAGTGAGGAGGCCGCCGGCCCCTACAATGAGCAGTTCTTC	CAISEEAAGPYNEQFF
NA	TRBV18	TRBJ1-1	few	TGTGCCAGCTCACCAAAACCCACGGAAGCTTTCTTT	CASSPKPTEAFF
TRBD1	TRBV24-1	TRBJ2-3	NA	TGTGCCACCAGTGAGCGTGACTACAGGGGTGAGGGAGATGCGCAGTATTTT	CATSERDYRGEGDAQYF
TRBD2	TRBV7-3	TRBJ2-5	many	TGTGCCAGTAGCTCCGGGGGGGGTCAAGAGACCCAGTACTTC	CASSSGGGQETQYF
NA	TRBV6-2/TRBV6-3	TRBJ2-1	NA	TGTGCCAGCAGTTTAGGGGACTTTTACAATGAGCAGTTCTTC	CASSLGDFYNEQFF
NA	TRBV4-3	TRBJ2-1	many	TGCGCCAGCAGCCAGGAGACTACACTAGATGAGCAGTTCTTC	CASSQETTLDEQFF
NA	TRBV29-1	TRBJ1-5	NA	TGCAGCGCAAAAGCGGGGGCAGGTCAGCCCCAGCATTTT	CSAKAGAGQPQHF
NA	TRBV5-1	TRBJ1-4	NA	TGCGCCAGCAGCTTGTACTCCCCAGGGAGTGAAAAACTGTTTTTT	CASSLYSPGSEKLFF
NA	TRBV12-3/TRBV12-4	TRBJ1-5	NA	TGTGCCAGCAGCCTAGGCGGTTGGGGGGATCAGCCCCAGCATTTT	CASSLGGWGDQPQHF
TRBD2	TRBV5-1	TRBJ2-1	NA	TGCGCCAGCAGCTGGGGGTCTAGCGGGAGGGCCTTCGATGAGCAGTTCTTC	CASSWGSSGRAFDEQFF
NA	TRBV27	TRBJ1-2	once	TGTGCCAGCACGACGAGTCCTCGGGACTATGGCTACACCTTC	CASTTSPRDYGYTF
TRBD1	TRBV6-5	TRBJ1-2	few	TGTGCCAGCAGTAGGGCGGCAGGGGGTGGCTACACCTTC	CASSRAAGGGYTF
NA	TRBV4-2	TRBJ2-1	NA	TGTGCCAGCAGCCAAGTCGATTCCCAAAGAGTCTCCTACAATGAGCAGTTCTTC	CASSQVDSQRVSYNEQFF
TRBD1	TRBV20-1	TRBJ2-1	NA	TGCAGTGCCGCCTTCCGGGACAGTCCATACAATGAGCAGTTCTTC	CSAAFRDSPYNEQFF
NA	TRBV6-5	TRBJ1-2	many	TGTGCCAGCAGTTACGCGGCCGCTGGGGATGGCTACACCTTC	CASSYAAAGDGYTF
NA	TRBV4-1	TRBJ1-2	few	TGCGCCAGCAGCCAAGATCTGGGGATGAAGGAAGGCTACACCTTC	CASSQDLGMKEGYTF
NA	TRBV2	TRBJ2-1	NA	TGTGCCAGCAGTGAAGGGGGGGTCAATGAGCAGTTCTTC	CASSEGGVNEQFF
TRBD2	TRBV7-6	TRBJ2-3	NA	TGTGCCAGCAGCTTAGGGCCAGGTGTGACTAGCGGGAGGACCTTATGGAGCACAGATACGCAGTATTTT	CASSLGPGVTSGRTLWSTDTQYF
NA	TRBV20-1	TRBJ2-5	NA	TGCAGTGTCCCCGTGCAGGCCCAAGAGACCCAGTACTTC	CSVPVQAQETQYF
NA	TRBV7-3	TRBJ1-1	NA	TGTGCCAGCAGCTTTGGGGGACCCCGGCCTGAAGCTTTCTTT	CASSFGGPRPEAFF
TRBD2	TRBV6-1	TRBJ2-4	few	TGTGCCAGCAGCGGGACTAGCTTAAACATTCAGTACTTC	CASSGTSLNIQYF